This record looks at one T cell receptor beta chain sequence and its context. The data derive from a study of sequential checkpoint blockade in melanoma. The wider study: Patients were randomized 1:1 to nivolumab-then-ipilimumab or ipilimumab-then-nivolumab first-line. Both treatment sequences were followed by maintenance nivolumab.

Libraries were prepared by immunoSEQ multiplex PCR; TCRdb keeps only in-frame clonotypes and omits some of them. This sample yields 2,000 to 2,500 clones, of which approximately 60% are seen a single time; roughly 15% belongs to the top ten. Deletions cut 5 bases from V and 5 bases from J, with 6 bases between. This CDR3 contains 11 residues. Germline V lookup: CDR1 MNHEY, CDR2 SVGAGI. Treatment denoted: randomized to nivolumab then ipilimumab (arm A) or the reverse (arm B). From thawed PBMCs, live CD3+CD8+ cells negative for CD19 and CD56 were sorted. Source: CD8+ T cells sorted from blood (inferred from file names), taken from a patient given nivolumab and ipilimumab in sequence. The V gene is TRBV6-5, the J gene TRBJ1-1, with no clear D. The sequence was collected from a human patient with melanoma. Some clones in this sample may be carry-over from other donors' samples. CDR3: CASSRGTEAFF. The CDR3 DNA reads TGTGCCAGCAGTCGGGGTACTGAAGCTTTCTTT.